This T cell receptor beta chain came from a study of blood T cell repertoires in COVID-19. Overall study context: T cells, B-cell-depleted T cells, or PBMCs supplied cDNA or gDNA.

The CDR3 length is 15 residues. Some clones are missing from TCRdb's copy, which holds only in-frame ones; the method was immunoSEQ multiplex PCR. The sample has around 68,000 clones, approximately 91% seen once; the top ten hold 1.6%. Sequencing input: peripheral blood. The clonotype originates from a human donor in a cohort sampled during active COVID-19. This chain joins TRBV12-1 and TRBJ2-7; the table's D call, TRBD1, has no DNA check behind it. TRBV12-1 is a pseudogene. This CDR3 is CASSCQGGARHEQYF. The CDR3 DNA is TGTGCCAGCAGCTGTCAGGGCGGTGCACGGCACGAGCAGTACTTC.